This T cell receptor beta chain comes out of a study of shared clonotypes between healthy human individuals. The assay was immunoSEQ multiplex PCR, and TCRdb's table has in-frame clones only and misses some. Found here are around 2.1 million clones, 90% to 96% of them singletons; the top ten hold around 0.13%. The germline V gene encodes CDR1 SGHTS and CDR2 YDEGEE. CDR3 size: 16 residues. Unmatched junction bases numbered 6, after V lost 0 bases and J lost 4 bases. This clone was observed a single time. The material sequenced was naive CD4+ T cells sorted from blood. Stated subset: CD45RA+ positively selected. The chain recombines TRBV5-8 with TRBJ1-2; 10 bases align to TRBD1. The TCR was taken from a man younger than 30 in good health. As DNA, the CDR3 is TGTGCCAGCAGCTTGGCCCGGGACAGGGGACCCTATGGCTACACCTTC. Its translation is CASSLARDRGPYGYTF.